The 18 T cell receptor beta chains below all came from one sample that was sequenced in a study of blood T cell repertoires in COVID-19. Using immunoSEQ multiplex PCR, the repertoire was profiled, and TCRdb retains in-frame clones only, with some absent. The sample lists some 120,000 clones, about nine tenths seen once, with less than 2% in the top ten. Specimen: peripheral blood. The receptors were gathered from a human donor with active COVID-19. The donor label of this sample is uncertain.

The chain joins TRBV7-8 to TRBJ1-5, with TRBD1 as a possible D gene (6 bases). CDR3 size: 16 residues. CDR1 is SGHVS, CDR2 FQNEAQ, per germline. V lost 7 bases to trimming and J lost 2 bases, with 18 bases between them. The CDR3 is CASTELSGGGNQPQHF. The DNA for the CDR3 is TGTGCCAGCACCGAACTGTCGGGGGGCGGCAATCAGCCCCAGCATTTT.

This chain links TRBV28 with TRBJ2-3, with 9 bases lining up with TRBD2. The CDR3 is made up of 17 amino acids. Germline CDR1 is MDHEN and CDR2 is SYDVKM. V was clipped by 6 bases and J by 5 bases; unmatched bases: 15. CDR3 in DNA: TGTGCCAGCAGCCTCTCGTTGGCGGGGGGGCCGTTAGATACGCAGTATTTT. This gives the protein CASSLSLAGGPLDTQYF.

The rearrangement links TRBV3-1 (or the pseudogene TRBV3-2) to TRBJ2-1; D gene unclear. CDR3 length: 16 residues. The germline V gene encodes CDR1 LGHDT and CDR2 YNNKEL (reference sequence). Trimming shortened V by 0 bases and J by 9 bases, and 18 bases separated the two germline ends. The CDR3 sequence: CASSQDRHSQAREQFF. In DNA, the CDR3 is TGTGCCAGCAGCCAAGATCGCCACTCGCAGGCGCGTGAGCAGTTCTTC.

V usage is TRBV5-1 and J usage is TRBJ1-1; no definite D call. The V end lost 4 bases, the J end lost 1 base, and 8 bases lay between the germline ends. The CDR3 sequence is 13 residues long. Germline V CDR1 and CDR2: SGHRS, YFSETQ. CDR3 sequence: CASSQTENTEAFF. As DNA, the CDR3 is TGCGCCAGCAGCCAAACAGAGAACACTGAAGCTTTCTTT. The variable domain in full, completed from reference TRBV5-1 and TRBJ1-1, reads KAGVTQTPRYLIKTRGQQVTLSCSPISGHRSVSWYQQTPGQGLQFLFEYFSETQRNKGNFPGRFSGRQFSNSRSEMNVSTLELGDSALYLCASSQTENTEAFFGQGTRLTVV.

V is TRBV5-1 and J is TRBJ2-7; 8 bases fit TRBD1. The CDR3 runs to 13 residues. Germline V lookup: CDR1 SGHRS, CDR2 YFSETQ. Trimming cost V 2 bases and J 5 bases; bases outside gene matches: 3. The CDR3 loop is CASSLSGGHEQYF. The CDR3 DNA sequence: TGCGCCAGCAGCTTATCAGGGGGCCACGAGCAGTACTTC.

There are a few counts of this clone. The chain uses TRBV5-1 and TRBJ2-5; TRBD1 might be the D (7 bases). Germline loops: CDR1 SGHRS, CDR2 YFSETQ. This CDR3 spans 13 amino acids. Deletions cut 3 bases from V and 5 bases from J, with 11 bases between. In nucleotides, the CDR3 is TGCGCCAGCAGCTCAGGGGGGCCGGAGACCCAGTACTTC. This codes for CASSSGGPETQYF.

The chain joins TRBV18 to TRBJ1-4, with 8 nucleotides matching TRBD1. CDR1 and CDR2 (germline): KGHSH, LQKENI. The CDR3 totals 15 residues. With V trimmed by 3 bases and J by 8 bases, 8 bases remained unmatched. The CDR3 DNA reads TGTGCCAGCTCACCCCGACAGGGGAGAAACGAAAAACTGTTTTTT. This translates into CASSPRQGRNEKLFF.

This CDR3 is CASSSLAGRTDTQYF. Here the CDR3 DNA reads TGTGCCAGCAGCTCATTGGCGGGCCGCACAGATACGCAGTATTTT. This sequence joins TRBV5-6 and TRBJ2-3; the D gene is possibly TRBD2 (5 bases). Germline CDR1 SGHDT, CDR2 YYEEEE. CDR3 length equals 15 residues. V was trimmed by 3 bases and J by 1 base, leaving 12 bases between them.

The V gene is TRBV6-2 or TRBV6-3, the J gene TRBJ1-5; TRBD1 agrees at 10 bases. CDR1 and CDR2 from the germline V gene are MNHEY and SVGEGT. J gave up 2 bases and V 5 bases, and 6 bases lay outside the gene matches. The CDR3 length is 16 residues. CDR3 nucleotide sequence: TGTGCCAGCAGTAACCCCGGGACAGGGGGCAATCAGCCCCAGCATTTT. Residues: CASSNPGTGGNQPQHF.

The chain couples TRBV7-9 to TRBJ2-1; TRBD1 agrees at 9 bases. In germline, CDR1 is SEHNR, CDR2 FQNEAQ (reference sequence). The V segment lost 5 bases and the J segment 12 bases; nucleotides outside the gene matches: 5. There are 12 residues in the CDR3. CDR3 sequence (DNA): TGTGCCAGCAGCATGGGGACAGGGAGGCAGTTCTTC. This encodes CASSMGTGRQFF.

This chain uses TRBV5-1 with TRBJ2-5; D may be TRBD2 (6 bases). The CDR3 contains 14 residues. The germline V gene has CDR1 SGHRS and CDR2 YFSETQ. V was shortened by 4 bases and J by 1 base, with 11 bases between the two germline ends. CDR3 DNA: TGCGCCAGCAGCGTAGGGACTGGCCAAGAGACCCAGTACTTC. Amino acids: CASSVGTGQETQYF. Together with reference TRBV5-1 and TRBJ2-5, the CDR3 gives the full variable domain: KAGVTQTPRYLIKTRGQQVTLSCSPISGHRSVSWYQQTPGQGLQFLFEYFSETQRNKGNFPGRFSGRQFSNSRSEMNVSTLELGDSALYLCASSVGTGQETQYFGPGTRLLVL.

This rearrangement joins TRBV7-6 to TRBJ2-1; a possible D gene is TRBD1 (5 bases). The germline gives CDR1 SGHVS, CDR2 FNYEAQ. The V end was cut by 5 bases, the J end by 8 bases, with 19 bases between. CDR3 length equals 15 residues. The DNA for the CDR3 is TGTGCCAGCAGCATTCAGGGTGGTAGGGTCGATGAGCAGTTCTTC. Amino acids: CASSIQGGRVDEQFF.

The V gene is TRBV4-3, the J gene TRBJ1-6; D uncertain. Trimming removed 0 bases at V and 8 bases at J, with 20 bases between. CDR3 length: 18 amino acids. Germline CDR1 LGHNA, CDR2 YSLEER. The CDR3 nucleotides read TGCGCCAGCAGCCAAGAGTTTGGTCCCCAATCGGTAGATTCACCCCTCCACTTT. Its protein product is CASSQEFGPQSVDSPLHF.

J is TRBJ1-1 and V is TRBV11-2; TRBD1 agrees at 8 bases. This CDR3 has 18 residues. The germline gives CDR1 SGHAT, CDR2 FQNNGV. After removal of 2 bases from V and 1 base from J, the junction contained 12 bases not matched to a gene. CDR3 loop: CASSLRGARQGWNTEAFF. CDR3 in DNA: TGTGCCAGCAGCTTAAGAGGGGCGAGACAGGGGTGGAACACTGAAGCTTTCTTT.

The V gene is TRBV7-2, the J gene TRBJ2-5; 13 positions match TRBD2. The CDR3 has 16 amino acids. V shed 5 bases and J 2 bases; nucleotides not matched to a gene: 5. Germline CDR1 SGHTA, CDR2 FQGNSA. The CDR3 sequence is CASSPPGLAGQETQYF. CDR3 DNA: TGTGCCAGCAGCCCCCCGGGACTAGCGGGGCAAGAGACCCAGTACTTC.

This clone has just one count. This chain links TRBV19 with TRBJ2-1; D unresolved. CDR1 and CDR2 (germline): LNHDA, SQIVND (reference sequence). Trimming took off 11 bases at V and 3 bases at J, with 5 bases between the two ends. This CDR3 is built from 10 residues. The CDR3 loop is CASGYNEQFF. The CDR3 DNA reads as TGTGCCTCGGGCTACAATGAGCAGTTCTTC.

The rearrangement uses TRBV6-1 and TRBJ1-3, with TRBD1 identical over 10 bases. V lost 4 bases to trimming and J lost 2 bases; unmatched junction nucleotides: 8. The CDR3 covers 17 residues. Germline V CDR1 and CDR2: MNHNS, SASEGT. DNA of the CDR3: TGTGCCAGCAGTGTGGGGTCCGGGACAGGGGCTGGAAACACCATATATTTT. This encodes CASSVGSGTGAGNTIYF.

There are a few counts of this clone. This chain links TRBV9 with TRBJ1-2; 8 nucleotides align to TRBD1. The germline gives CDR1 SGDLS, CDR2 YYNGEE. CDR3 size: 15 residues. V lost 2 bases and J lost 7; bases outside the gene matches: 10. The CDR3 sequence is CASSVTGQGVPGYTF. The CDR3 coding sequence is TGTGCCAGCAGCGTCACAGGACAGGGTGTCCCTGGCTACACCTTC.